The 21 T cell receptor beta chains reported below all come from one sample, sequenced in a study of tumor-infiltrating lymphocytes in primary liver carcinoma. From 500 ng of total RNA, TCR beta-specific cDNA was reverse-transcribed using a constant-region primer. Library construction for TCR beta comprised three nested multiplex PCR rounds performed with slightly modified ARM-PCR. Amplification in the first two PCR rounds was performed using TRBV1-TRBV30 forward primers and a C-beta reverse primer for roughly 9 cycles each. One entry per CDR3 protein results from TCRdb running MiXCR on the multiplex PCR reads. The sample consists of more than 100,000 distinct CDR3 sequences, 55% to 65% of them appearing once. Unsorted bulk tissue, roughly 20-33 mg of it, served as the source for co-extraction of RNA and DNA. Sequenced material: liver tumor tissue from sampling region 1. Subset meaning: tumor region T1, superior pole. The receptors originated from a woman aged 55-70 years with primary liver carcinoma and hepatitis B virus infection.

About this clonotype: A clone one base away is much larger, so this may be a read error. V and J are TRBV6-1 and TRBJ2-5; 8 nucleotides line up with TRBD1. Germline V lookup: CDR1 MNHNS, CDR2 SASEGT. V lost 7 bases to trimming and J lost 4 bases; unmatched junction nucleotides: 8. The CDR3 contains 14 residues. The CDR3 DNA is TGTGCCAGCAATGTTGCAGGGGGCAGAGAGACCCAGTACTTC. Translated, it gives CASNVAGGRETQYF.

This clonotype was counted a few times. The rearrangement joins TRBV12-3 or TRBV12-4 to TRBJ2-1; 9 nucleotides line up with TRBD1. The V segment lost 6 bases and the J segment 6 bases; nucleotides outside the gene matches: 3. This CDR3 region has 13 residues. This chain's CDR3 is CASRDRGSNEQFF. The CDR3 region has the DNA TGTGCCAGCAGAGACAGGGGGTCCAATGAGCAGTTCTTC.

This clonotype was recorded once. The junction shows a germline mismatch at one end, possibly a read error. The gene calls are TRBV6-1 and TRBJ1-1; a possible D gene is TRBD1 (5 bases). Germline lookup yields CDR1 MNHNS and CDR2 SASEGT. The CDR3 is made up of 15 amino acids. CDR3 nucleotides: TGTGCCAGCAGGGGAAAGACAGTAGGGAACACTGAAGCTATCTTT. Translation gives CASRGKTVGNTEAIF.

As concerns this clonotype: This clone may be a read error of a much larger clone one base away. The V and J genes are TRBV12-3 or TRBV12-4 and TRBJ1-3; no firm D call. This CDR3 comprises 13 residues. The CDR3 here is CTSSLTAGNTIYF. The CDR3 DNA follows: TGTACCAGCAGCCTCACAGCTGGAAACACCATATATTTT.

Of note for this clonotype: This may be a read error: a much more frequent sequence differs by one nucleotide. The conserved final phenylalanine or tryptophan is absent from the CDR3, which likely points to a read error. V and J are TRBV5-1 and TRBJ1-1, with 7 bases aligning to TRBD1. CDR1 SGHRS and CDR2 YFSETQ come from the germline V gene. This CDR3 spans 14 amino acids. V was clipped by 2 bases and J by 1 base; unmatched bases: 2. CDR3: CASSFGTANTEAFI. The CDR3 DNA is TGCGCCAGCAGCTTCGGGACAGCGAACACTGAAGCTTTCATT.

In its sample, this clonotype was seen many times. The J gene is TRBJ2-1, the V gene TRBV29-1; TRBD1 matches at 7 bases. V dropped 6 bases and J dropped 5; count of bases not matched to a gene: 7. The CDR3 has 13 amino acids. CDR1 is SQVTM and CDR2 is ANQGSEA in the germline V gene. CDR3 nucleotide sequence: TGCAGCGTATACCCGGGACAGAACAATGAGCAGTTCTTC. Residues: CSVYPGQNNEQFF.

Of note for this clonotype: Its ends do not fully match the called genes, so a read error is possible. This chain connects TRBV11-2 to TRBJ1-3; D is undetermined. Germline values: CDR1 SGHAT, CDR2 FQNNGV. The length of the CDR3 is 12 residues. CDR3 loop: CASSLCGNTIFF. In DNA, the CDR3 is TGTGCCAGCAGCTTATGTGGAAACACCATATTTTTT.

This clonotype showed up just once. This sequence joins TRBV12-3 or TRBV12-4 and TRBJ2-7, with D possibly TRBD2 on 5 matching bases. V dropped 8 bases and J dropped 0 bases, with 14 bases sitting between them. The CDR3 length is 14 residues. For the CDR3, the DNA is TGTGCCAGCTGTTCGAGGGTGTCCTCCTACGAGCAGTACTTC. Protein product: CASCSRVSSYEQYF.

Comment on this clonotype: Possible read error: a much larger clone is one base away. The chain combines TRBV21-1 with TRBJ2-2; the D call of TRBD1 is as the table states it, not checked on the DNA. TRBV21-1 is labeled a pseudogene. This CDR3 is 14 amino acids long. CDR3 coding DNA: TGTGTCAGCAGAACAGGGAACGGGTCCGGGGAGCTGTTTTTT. The encoded protein is CVSRTGNGSGELFF.

V is TRBV11-2 and J is TRBJ2-7; 8 bases map to TRBD2. V shed 0 bases and J 11 bases; nucleotides not matched to a gene: 9. CDR3 length: 14 residues. Germline V gene data show CDR1 as SGHAT and CDR2 as FQNNGV. This chain's CDR3 is CASSLDRGLVPEYF. In nucleotides, the CDR3 is TGTGCCAGCAGCTTAGATAGGGGACTAGTTCCCGAGTACTTC.

The chain uses TRBV28 and TRBJ2-1, with D perhaps matching TRBD1 (5 bases). The germline gives CDR1 MDHEN, CDR2 SYDVKM. This CDR3 is built from 15 residues. Trimming stripped 3 bases from V and 2 bases from J, with 11 bases between. CDR3 sequence (DNA): TGTGCCAGCAGTTTCGTGGGGCGGACCTACAATGAGCAGTTCTTC. Amino acids: CASSFVGRTYNEQFF.

Notes on this clonotype: Since a much larger clone is just one base distant, this may be a read error. The gene calls are TRBV29-1 and TRBJ2-7; D not certain. The germline gives CDR1 SQVTM, CDR2 ANQGSEA. V was cut by 1 base and J by 5 bases, with 12 bases left in between. The CDR3 covers 13 residues. The CDR3 nucleotides read TGCAGCGTTGAAGGCTCGTCAACCAACGAGCAGTACTTC. Translation gives CSVEGSSTNEQYF.

J is TRBJ2-1 and V is TRBV24-1; D remains unclear. The V end was cut by 0 bases, the J end by 7 bases, with 9 bases between. This CDR3 region has 14 residues. Per germline, CDR1 KGHDR and CDR2 SFDVKD. The CDR3 spells CATSDLGLVNEQFF. In DNA, the CDR3 is TGTGCCACCAGTGATTTGGGTCTGGTAAATGAGCAGTTCTTC.

On this clonotype: At one of its ends the junction is not consistent with the germline gene, which may arise from a read error. This chain connects TRBV11-2 to TRBJ1-2; D possibly corresponds to TRBD1 (5 bases). The germline V gene encodes CDR1 SGHAT and CDR2 FQNNGV. This CDR3 has 13 residues. In DNA, the CDR3 is TGTGTCAACAGCTTAGGGGCCGGTTTTGGCTCCACCTTC. Translation: CVNSLGAGFGSTF.

This clonotype was counted only a few times. A single base separates this from a much larger clone, so it may be a read error. The rearrangement links TRBV14 to TRBJ1-6, with D tentatively TRBD1 (6 bases). Germline lookup yields CDR1 SGHDN and CDR2 FVKESK. The CDR3 sequence is 14 residues long. CDR3 region: CASSQFRGNSPPHF. The CDR3 DNA reads as TGTGCCAGCAGCCAATTCAGGGGAAATTCACCCCCCCACTTT. Variable domain in full (rest from reference TRBV14 and TRBJ1-6): EAGVTQFPSHSVIEKGQTVTLRCDPISGHDNLYWYRRVMGKEIKFLLHFVKESKQDESGMPNNRFLAERTGGTYSTLKVQPAELEDSGVYFCASSQFRGNSPPHFGNGTRLTVT.

This clonotype was seen many times. The chain has TRBV12-3 or TRBV12-4 and TRBJ2-1, with TRBD2 matching 13 bases. With V trimmed by 5 bases and J by 7 bases, 11 bases remained unmatched. The CDR3 contains 17 residues. CDR3 in DNA: TGTGCCAGCAGTGGTAGGGGACTAGCGGGAAGGGTTAATGAGCAGTTCTTC. This encodes CASSGRGLAGRVNEQFF.

Details on this clonotype: This clone may be a read error of a much larger clone one base away. The chain couples TRBV6-1 to TRBJ1-1, with D unresolved. This CDR3 has 12 residues. The germline CDR1 and CDR2 sequences are MNHNS and SASEGT. The CDR3 DNA reads as TGTGCCAGCAGTGAGTATAAGGCTGAAGCTTACTTT. Translation: CASSEYKAEAYF.

With regard to this clonotype: The germline gene is not matched at one end of the junction; a read error may be the cause. The rearrangement links TRBV4-1 to TRBJ2-5; D may be TRBD1 or TRBD2 (5 bases each). The CDR3 covers 16 residues. Germline lookup yields CDR1 MGHRA and CDR2 YSYEKL. This CDR3 is CASSRDPRGGEETQYF. The CDR3 nucleotides read TGTGCCAGCAGCCGAGATCCTCGTGGGGGTGAAGAGACCCAGTACTTC.

A note on this clonotype: A much bigger clone sits one base away, suggesting this may be a read error. The chain carries TRBV10-3 and TRBJ1-1; the D gene is possibly TRBD1 (6 bases). This CDR3 spans 13 amino acids. Trimming shortened V by 6 bases and J by 7 bases, and 15 bases separated the two germline ends. Germline CDR1 and CDR2: ENHRY and SYGVKD. This CDR3 is CAIRGRDISEAFF. CDR3 coding DNA: TGTGCCATCAGGGGCCGGGACATTAGTGAAGCTTTCTTT.

Notes on this clonotype: A much larger clone lies a single base off, so this may be a read error. The rearrangement uses TRBV12-3 or TRBV12-4 and TRBJ2-1, with 11 bases matching TRBD2. J was trimmed by 3 bases and V by 8 bases; bases with no gene match: 0. The CDR3 totals 13 residues. CDR3 amino acids: CASGTSGYNEQFF. CDR3 coding DNA: TGTGCCAGCGGGACTAGCGGCTACAATGAGCAGTTCTTC.

This clonotype was counted ten times or more. DNA of the CDR3: TGTGCCAGCAGTTTTGGCCGAAGGGTGGGGAGGGCTGAAGCTTTCTTT. Translation: CASSFGRRVGRAEAFF. This sequence joins TRBV12-3 or TRBV12-4 and TRBJ1-1; D is unclear. Trimming removed 3 bases from V and 6 bases from J, with 20 bases in between. CDR3 length: 16 amino acids.